This T cell receptor (beta chain) was recovered during a study of blood T cell repertoires in COVID-19. Some clones are missing from TCRdb's copy, which holds only in-frame ones; the method was immunoSEQ multiplex PCR. Of 110,000 to 150,000 clones in the sample, approximately 88% were seen once. Trimming pared 3 bases from V and 3 bases from J, leaving 15 bases between. The CDR3 has 16 residues. Looked up from germline, CDR1 is LNHDA and CDR2 is SQIVND (reference sequence). This TCR was recovered from a woman between 45 and 60 years old with acute or convalescent COVID-19. Material for sequencing was peripheral blood. The gene calls are TRBV19 and TRBJ1-5; no reliable D call. CDR3 protein: CASSMARRENNQPQHF. The CDR3 DNA reads as TGTGCCAGTAGTATGGCGCGAAGGGAGAACAATCAGCCCCAGCATTTT.